This T cell receptor beta chain was retrieved from a study of graft-versus-host responses after intestinal transplantation (dated by TCRdb to the early 2020s). A note on the overall study: Recipients received multivisceral, liver-intestinal, or isolated intestinal transplants. Every recipient was given anti-thymocyte globulin induction, then maintenance tacrolimus and steroids for 3 to 4 years. After intestinal transplantation, graft-versus-host and host-versus-graft alloreactive T cell clones in the graft, circulation and bone marrow were tracked using bulk TCR-beta CDR3 sequencing. Alloreactive clones were identified by sequencing pre-transplant mixed lymphocyte reaction products and comparing them with unstimulated pre-transplant donor and recipient T cells. A cohort of 24 intestinal transplant recipients, including one retransplant, was enrolled, and a few patients lacking pretransplant specimens were excluded. Donor T cell macrochimerism was defined as a peak of at least 4% donor T cells among recipient peripheral blood mononuclear cells. Samples from a few later patients were sequenced in-house on an Illumina MiSeq with MiXCR processing rather than by the commercial service. What the study reported, not specific to this receptor: The conclusions were limited by the relatively low number and heterogeneity of the intestinal transplant patients. GvH clones were detected in recipient bone marrow, and some appeared earlier in ileal mucosa or blood, consistent with an intestinal mucosal origin. Peak levels of circulating GvH clones were associated with declines in HvG clones early after transplant. High GvH to HvG T cell clonal ratios were observed in the allografts of patients with donor T cell macrochimerism.

Libraries came from the immunoSEQ multiplex PCR assay. For most patients, genomic DNA was isolated with the Qiagen DNeasy Blood and Tissue Kit and sent frozen to Adaptive Biotechnologies for TCR sequencing. For most patients, genomic DNA was subjected to high-throughput TCR-beta CDR3 sequencing by Adaptive Biotechnologies. The authors' analysis ran thus. TCR sequencing data for some 19 patients were retrieved from Adaptive's ImmunoSEQ software; three other patients were processed with MiXCR and VDJtools. CD4 versus CD8 sorting errors were corrected by removing sequences found in both subsets at a frequency ratio below 5:1. CDR3 nucleotide sequences shared by donor and recipient were removed because the origin of these sequences could not be assigned. At least 2-fold expansion over unstimulated cells and a minimum CFSE-low frequency of 0.002% (template counts) or 0.001% (read counts) were required for clones to be classified as alloreactive. Clones were considered mappable if detected in sequenced pre-transplant spleen, lymph node, or MLR CFSE-low populations of the donor or recipient. Cumulative frequency of alloreactive clones was calculated as a percentage of all sequences weighted by copy number. TCRdb holds this immuneACCESS table with in-frame rearrangements only. Some clones are missing; in checked studies, unresolved V genes explain under half, and the rest has no known cause. That table gives V, J and clone size, and the DNA gave D and trimming. The sample table shows about 81,000 clones, and 91% are seen once. The top ten clonotypes cover about 0.38% of the sample.

Remarks on this clone: Its binding antigen is unknown. There are no base qualities to consult, and no much larger clone falls within one base.

CDR1 and CDR2, looked up from the germline V gene, are SGHTA and FQGNSA. The CDR3 holds 13 amino acids from the cysteine to the phenylalanine. Only the CDR3 part of the read is kept: 39 bases, read in frame from the first base. V is pruned by 7 bases and J by 4 bases, leaving 5 bases of the junction without a gene match. The sample's time point label is to be understood as: cells obtained before transplantation from donor or recipient. CD3+CD4+ and CD3+CD8+ populations were FACS-sorted from unstimulated pre-transplant donor and recipient cells taken from spleen or lymph nodes. Here the sequenced sample was unstimulated CD4+ T cells sorted from spleen or lymph node cells, taken before transplant. The chain couples TRBV7-2 to TRBJ2-5; 8 nucleotides in the junction match TRBD2. This TCR was recovered from a human donor who was the organ donor for an intestinal transplant. The nucleotide sequence reads as follows: TGTGCCAGCAACCCGGGGGGGGGAGAGACCCAGTACTTC. It is translated as CASNPGGGETQYF.